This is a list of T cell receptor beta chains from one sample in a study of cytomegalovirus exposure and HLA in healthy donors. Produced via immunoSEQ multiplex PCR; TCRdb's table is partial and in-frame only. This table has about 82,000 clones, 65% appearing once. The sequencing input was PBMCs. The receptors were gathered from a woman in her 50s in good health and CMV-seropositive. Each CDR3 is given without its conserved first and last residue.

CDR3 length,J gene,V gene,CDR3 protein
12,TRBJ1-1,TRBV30,AWTREQLNTEAF
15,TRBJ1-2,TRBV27,ASSPTLLQGAPYGYT
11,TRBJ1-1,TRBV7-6,ASSPQGISEAF
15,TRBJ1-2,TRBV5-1,ASSLEAGQRPNYGYT
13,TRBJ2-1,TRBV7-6,ASSQTGISYNEQF
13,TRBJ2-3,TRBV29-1,SVGVGQASTDTQY
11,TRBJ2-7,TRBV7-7,ASSLGHDYEQY
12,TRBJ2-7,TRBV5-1,ASSLFTGTTEQY
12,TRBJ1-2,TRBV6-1,ASRVTAGSYGYT
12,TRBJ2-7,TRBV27,ASSRQGTIYEQY
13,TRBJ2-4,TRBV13,ASSLTWATKNIQY
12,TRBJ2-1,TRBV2,ASSESGAFDEQF
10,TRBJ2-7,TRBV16,ASSLTSYEQY
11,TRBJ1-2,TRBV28,ASSDGTGGGYT
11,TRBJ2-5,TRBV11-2,ASTGNPRETQY
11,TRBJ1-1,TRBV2,ASRQGENTEAF
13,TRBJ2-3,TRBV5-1,ASTQGDPSTDTQY
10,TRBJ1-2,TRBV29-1,SAPGHLGGYT
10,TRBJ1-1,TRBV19,ASIQGSTEAF
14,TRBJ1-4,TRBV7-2,ASSFGGTLKREKLF
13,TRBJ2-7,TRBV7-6,ASSLASDSSYEQY
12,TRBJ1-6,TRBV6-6,ASRQGAYNSPLH
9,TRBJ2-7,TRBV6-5,ASSSEIEQY
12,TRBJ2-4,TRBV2,ASSGFGQGGIQY
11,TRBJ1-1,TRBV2,ASRDSMNTEAF
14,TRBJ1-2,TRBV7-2,ASSSKSGQGADGYT
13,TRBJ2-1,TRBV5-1,ASSLDGGGHNEQF
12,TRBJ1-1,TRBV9,ASSARLGNTEAF
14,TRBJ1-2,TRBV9,ASSVDPGQGGYGYT
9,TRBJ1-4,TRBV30,AWERSEKLF
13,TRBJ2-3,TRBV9,ASSVEGANTDTQY
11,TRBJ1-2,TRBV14,ASSLWGGGGYT
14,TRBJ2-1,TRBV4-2,ASSQTVVRAYNEQF
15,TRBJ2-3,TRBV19,ASSLGTGVLGTDTQY
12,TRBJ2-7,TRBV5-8,ASSSFRNSYEQY
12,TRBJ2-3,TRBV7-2,ASSLGQATDTQY
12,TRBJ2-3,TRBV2,ASSERDNTDTQY
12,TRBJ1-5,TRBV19,ATGQGIRNQPQH
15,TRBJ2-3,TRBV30,AWSEAGLAGVQDTQY
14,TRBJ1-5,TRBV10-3,AISESAAYSNQPQH
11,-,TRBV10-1,ASSAAISYEQY
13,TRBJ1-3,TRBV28,ASSLDNIAGNTIY
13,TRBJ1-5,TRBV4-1,ASSQPDRADQPQH
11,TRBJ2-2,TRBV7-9,AGNRGVTGELF